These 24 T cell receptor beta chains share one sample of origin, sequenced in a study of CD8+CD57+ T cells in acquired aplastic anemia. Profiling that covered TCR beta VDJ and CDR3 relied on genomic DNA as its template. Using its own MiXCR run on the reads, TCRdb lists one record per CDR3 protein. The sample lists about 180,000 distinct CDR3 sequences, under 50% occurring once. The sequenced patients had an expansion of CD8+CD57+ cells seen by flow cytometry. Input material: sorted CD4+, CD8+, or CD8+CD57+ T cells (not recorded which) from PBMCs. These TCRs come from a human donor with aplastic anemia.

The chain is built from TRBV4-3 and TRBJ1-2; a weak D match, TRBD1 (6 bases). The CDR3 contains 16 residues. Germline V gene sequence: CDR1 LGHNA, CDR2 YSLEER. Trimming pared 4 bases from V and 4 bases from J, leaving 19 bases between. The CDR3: CASSPQTGGVGYGYTF. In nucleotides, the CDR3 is TGCGCCAGCAGCCCGCAGACGGGGGGCGTTGGCTATGGCTACACCTTC.

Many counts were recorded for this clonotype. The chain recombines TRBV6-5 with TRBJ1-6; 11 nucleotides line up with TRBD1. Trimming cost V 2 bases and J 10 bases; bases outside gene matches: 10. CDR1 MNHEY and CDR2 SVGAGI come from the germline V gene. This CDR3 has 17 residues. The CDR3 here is CASSYLGRDRGGSPLHF. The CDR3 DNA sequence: TGTGCCAGCAGTTACCTAGGCCGGGACAGGGGGGGGTCACCCCTCCACTTT.

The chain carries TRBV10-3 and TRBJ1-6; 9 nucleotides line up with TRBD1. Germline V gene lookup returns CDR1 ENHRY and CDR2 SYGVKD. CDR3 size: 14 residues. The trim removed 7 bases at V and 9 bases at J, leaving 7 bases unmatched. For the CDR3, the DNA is TGTGCCATCAAGGGGACAGGGACCGTTTCACCCCTCCACTTT. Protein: CAIKGTGTVSPLHF.

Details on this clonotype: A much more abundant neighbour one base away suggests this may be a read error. The CDR3 nucleotides read TGTGCCAGCTTGCCAGGGACGGTGAGAACTGGTGGCTACACCTTC. Its protein is CASLPGTVRTGGYTF. The chain has TRBV6-4 and TRBJ1-2; TRBD1 might be the D (5 bases). Trimming removed 8 bases at V and 7 bases at J, with 23 bases between. The CDR3 has 15 residues. From germline, CDR1 is MRHNA and CDR2 SNTAGT.

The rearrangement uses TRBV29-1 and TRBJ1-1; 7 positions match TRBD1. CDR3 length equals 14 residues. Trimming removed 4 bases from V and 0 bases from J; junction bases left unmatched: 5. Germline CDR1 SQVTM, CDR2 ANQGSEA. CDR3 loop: CSVGFGQVNTEAFF. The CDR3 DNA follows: TGCAGCGTTGGTTTTGGACAGGTGAACACTGAAGCTTTCTTT.

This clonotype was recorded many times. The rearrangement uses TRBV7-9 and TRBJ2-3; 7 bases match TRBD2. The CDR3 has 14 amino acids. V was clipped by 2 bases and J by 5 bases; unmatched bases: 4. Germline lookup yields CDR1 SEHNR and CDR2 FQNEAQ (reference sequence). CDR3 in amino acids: CASSLSRERDTQYF. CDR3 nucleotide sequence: TGTGCCAGCAGCTTATCGCGGGAGAGAGATACGCAGTATTTT.

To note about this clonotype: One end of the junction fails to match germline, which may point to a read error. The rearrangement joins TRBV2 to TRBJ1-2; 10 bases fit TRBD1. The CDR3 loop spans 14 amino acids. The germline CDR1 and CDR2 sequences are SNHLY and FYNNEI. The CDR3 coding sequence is TGTGCCAGCACCTCGGGACAGGGGACCTATGGGTACACCTTC. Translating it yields CASTSGQGTYGYTF.

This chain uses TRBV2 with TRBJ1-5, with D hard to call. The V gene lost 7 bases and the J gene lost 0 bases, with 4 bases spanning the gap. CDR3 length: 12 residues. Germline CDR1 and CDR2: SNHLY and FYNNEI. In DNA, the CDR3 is TGTGCCAGCAAAAATAGCAATCAGCCCCAGCATTTT. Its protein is CASKNSNQPQHF.

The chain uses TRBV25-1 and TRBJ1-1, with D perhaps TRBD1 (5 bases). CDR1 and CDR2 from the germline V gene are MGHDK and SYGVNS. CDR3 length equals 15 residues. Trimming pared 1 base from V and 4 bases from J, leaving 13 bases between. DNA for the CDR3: TGTGCCAGCAGTGAATTAAGGGGAGTGAGCACTGAAGCTTTCTTT. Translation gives CASSELRGVSTEAFF.

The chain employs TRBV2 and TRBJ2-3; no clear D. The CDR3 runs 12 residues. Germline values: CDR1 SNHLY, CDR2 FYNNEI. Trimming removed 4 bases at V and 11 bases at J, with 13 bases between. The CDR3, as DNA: TGTGCCAGCAGTGCGCGGAACGATGAGCAGTATTTT. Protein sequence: CASSARNDEQYF.

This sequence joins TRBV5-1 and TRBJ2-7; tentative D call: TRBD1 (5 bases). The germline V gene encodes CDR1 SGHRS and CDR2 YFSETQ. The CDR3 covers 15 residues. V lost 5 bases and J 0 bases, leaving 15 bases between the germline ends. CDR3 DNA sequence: TGCGCCAGCAGGACGGAGACAGCGAGCTCCTACGAGCAGTACTTC. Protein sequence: CASRTETASSYEQYF.

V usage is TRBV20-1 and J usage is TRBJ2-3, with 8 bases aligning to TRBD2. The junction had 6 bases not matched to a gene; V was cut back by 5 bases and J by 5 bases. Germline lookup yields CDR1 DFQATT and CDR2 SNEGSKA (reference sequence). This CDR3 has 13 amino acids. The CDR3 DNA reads TGCAGTGCTCCCTCCGGGACTAGAGATACGCAGTATTTT. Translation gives CSAPSGTRDTQYF.

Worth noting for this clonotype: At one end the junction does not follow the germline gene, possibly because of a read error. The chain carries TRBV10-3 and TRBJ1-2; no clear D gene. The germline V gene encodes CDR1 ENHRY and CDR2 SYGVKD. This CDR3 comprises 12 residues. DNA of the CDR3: TGTGCCATCAGTGGTGCTAACTACGGCTACACCTTC. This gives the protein CAISGANYGYTF.

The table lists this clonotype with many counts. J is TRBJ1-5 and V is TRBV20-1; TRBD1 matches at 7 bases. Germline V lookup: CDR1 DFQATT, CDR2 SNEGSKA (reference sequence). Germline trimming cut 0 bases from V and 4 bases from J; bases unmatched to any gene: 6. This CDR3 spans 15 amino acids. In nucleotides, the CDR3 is TGCAGTGCTAGAGATCGAGGGACAGTAAATCAGCCCCAGCATTTT. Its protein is CSARDRGTVNQPQHF.

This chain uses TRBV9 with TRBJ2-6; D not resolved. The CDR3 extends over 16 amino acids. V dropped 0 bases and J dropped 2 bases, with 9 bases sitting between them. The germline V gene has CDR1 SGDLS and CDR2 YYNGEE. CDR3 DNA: TGTGCCAGCAGCGTAGGCGCAAAGGCTGGGGCCAACGTCCTGACTTTC. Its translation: CASSVGAKAGANVLTF.

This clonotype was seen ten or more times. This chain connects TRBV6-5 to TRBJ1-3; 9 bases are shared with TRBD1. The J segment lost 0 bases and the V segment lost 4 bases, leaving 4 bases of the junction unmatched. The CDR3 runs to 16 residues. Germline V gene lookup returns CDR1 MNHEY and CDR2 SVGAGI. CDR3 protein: CASSLTGGLSGNTIYF. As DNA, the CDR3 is TGTGCCAGCAGTTTAACAGGGGGCCTCTCTGGAAACACCATATATTTT.

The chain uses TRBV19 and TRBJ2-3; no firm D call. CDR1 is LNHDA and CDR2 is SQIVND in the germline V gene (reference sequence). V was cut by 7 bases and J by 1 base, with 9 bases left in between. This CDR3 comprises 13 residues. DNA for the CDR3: TGTGCCAGTAAAAGTCTCCGCACAGATACGCAGTATTTT. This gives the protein CASKSLRTDTQYF. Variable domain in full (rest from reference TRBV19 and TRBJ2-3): DGGITQSPKYLFRKEGQNVTLSCEQNLNHDAMYWYRQDPGQGLRLIYYSQIVNDFQKGDIAEGYSVSREKKESFPLTVTSAQKNPTAFYLCASKSLRTDTQYFGPGTRLTVL.

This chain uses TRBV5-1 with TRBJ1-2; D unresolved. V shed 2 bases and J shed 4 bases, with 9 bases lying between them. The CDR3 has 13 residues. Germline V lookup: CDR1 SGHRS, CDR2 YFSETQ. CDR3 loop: CASSFSDGYGYTF. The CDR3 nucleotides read TGCGCCAGCAGCTTCTCAGACGGCTATGGCTACACCTTC.

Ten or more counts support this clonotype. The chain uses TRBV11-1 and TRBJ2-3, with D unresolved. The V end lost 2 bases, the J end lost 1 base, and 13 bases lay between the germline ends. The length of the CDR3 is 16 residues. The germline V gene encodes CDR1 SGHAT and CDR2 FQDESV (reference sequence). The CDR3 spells CASSLTRSDGTDTQYF. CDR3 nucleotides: TGTGCCAGCAGCTTAACACGTTCGGATGGCACAGATACGCAGTATTTT.

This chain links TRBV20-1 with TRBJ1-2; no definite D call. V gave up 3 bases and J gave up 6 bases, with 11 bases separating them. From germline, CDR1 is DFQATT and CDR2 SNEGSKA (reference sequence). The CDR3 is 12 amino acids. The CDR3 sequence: CSASEGRDGYTF. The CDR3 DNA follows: TGCAGTGCTAGTGAGGGCCGCGATGGCTACACCTTC.

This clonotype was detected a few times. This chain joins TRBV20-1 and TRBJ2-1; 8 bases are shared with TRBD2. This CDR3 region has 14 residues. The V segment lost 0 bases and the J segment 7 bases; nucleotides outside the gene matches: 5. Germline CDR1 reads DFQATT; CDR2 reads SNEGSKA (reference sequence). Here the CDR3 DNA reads TGCAGTGCTAGAGAACTAGCGGTTTCTAATGAGCAGTTCTTC. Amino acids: CSARELAVSNEQFF.

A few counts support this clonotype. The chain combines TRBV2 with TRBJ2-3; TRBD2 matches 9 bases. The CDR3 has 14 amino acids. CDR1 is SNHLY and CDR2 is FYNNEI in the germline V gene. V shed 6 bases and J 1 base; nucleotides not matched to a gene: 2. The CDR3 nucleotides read TGTGCCAGCAGGAGGACTAGCGGCACAGATACGCAGTATTTT. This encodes CASRRTSGTDTQYF.

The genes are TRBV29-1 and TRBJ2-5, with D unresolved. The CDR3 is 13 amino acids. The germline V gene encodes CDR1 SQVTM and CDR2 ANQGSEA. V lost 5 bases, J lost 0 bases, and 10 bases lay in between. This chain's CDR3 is CSVIAGYQETQYF. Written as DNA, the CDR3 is TGCAGCGTTATAGCAGGCTACCAAGAGACCCAGTACTTC.

CDR3 residues: CATSRQRTGSYEQYF. For the CDR3, the DNA is TGTGCCACCAGCAGACAGAGGACCGGATCCTACGAGCAGTACTTC. The rearrangement links TRBV15 to TRBJ2-7; no clear D. The CDR3 runs 15 residues. The germline V gene has CDR1 LNHNV and CDR2 YYDKDF (reference sequence). V was trimmed by 2 bases and J by 1 base, leaving 12 bases between them.